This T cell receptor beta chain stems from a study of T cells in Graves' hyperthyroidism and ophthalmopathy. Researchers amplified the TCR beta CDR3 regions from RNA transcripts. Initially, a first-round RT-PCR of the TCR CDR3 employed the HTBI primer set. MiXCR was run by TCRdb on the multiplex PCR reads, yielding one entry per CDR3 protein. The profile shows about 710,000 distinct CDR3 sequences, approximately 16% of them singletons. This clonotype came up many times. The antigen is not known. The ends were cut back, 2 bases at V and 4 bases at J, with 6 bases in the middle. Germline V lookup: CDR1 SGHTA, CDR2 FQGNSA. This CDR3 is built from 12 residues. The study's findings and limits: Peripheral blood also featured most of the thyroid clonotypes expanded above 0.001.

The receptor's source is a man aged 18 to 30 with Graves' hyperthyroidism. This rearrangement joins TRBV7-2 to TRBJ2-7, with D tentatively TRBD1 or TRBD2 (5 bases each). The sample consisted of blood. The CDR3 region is CASSLWGYEQYF. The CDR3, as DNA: TGTGCCAGCAGCTTATGGGGGTACGAGCAGTACTTC.